The following is a TCR beta chain sequence with its context. Per the original methods: Amplified reference gene primers provided the basis for estimating nucleated cell counts. This table comes from immunoSEQ multiplex PCR, and its TCRdb copy is limited to in-frame clones, with some not included. V, J and clone size were drawn from that table, and D and trimming were deduced from the DNA. The sample shows some 130,000 clones, approximately 86% of them seen only once. Trimming cost V 6 bases and J 0 bases, with 12 bases left between them. CDR1 and CDR2 (germline): MNHEY, SVGAGI. The length of the CDR3 is 14 residues. The data were obtained in a study of blood T cell repertoires in COVID-19. Study summary: COVID-19 samples from acute and convalescent phases originated in the United States, Italy and Spain. From T cells, B-cell-depleted T cells, or PBMCs came the material, which was cDNA or gDNA.

Recovery meant two consecutive negative NP/OP PCR tests, professional clearance, or resolved symptoms. J is TRBJ2-7 and V is TRBV6-5; tentatively, D is TRBD1 (6 bases). The receptor was isolated from a woman between 50 and 59 years old who had recovered from COVID-19. The source material was PBMCs or T cells enriched from blood (not recorded which). This chain's CDR3 is CASRQTGYSYEQYF. CDR3 in DNA: TGTGCCAGCAGACAGACAGGATACTCCTACGAGCAGTACTTC.